The entry below gives a single T cell receptor (beta chain) sequence along with its context. The data were produced by immunoSEQ multiplex PCR, yet TCRdb's version contains in-frame clones alone and is incomplete. Of 50,000 to 70,000 clones in the sample, around 80% were seen once. CDR1 is LGHNA and CDR2 is YSLEER in the germline V gene. The CDR3 contains 15 residues. After removal of 6 bases from V and 2 bases from J, the junction contained 7 bases not matched to a gene. The data were obtained in a study of radiotherapy plus CTLA-4 blockade in lung cancer. V and J are TRBV4-3 and TRBJ2-3; 8 bases are shared with TRBD1. The material was peripheral blood, obtained from a patient treated with radiotherapy plus ipilimumab. This receptor was taken from a human donor with non-small cell lung cancer who had a partial response to radiotherapy plus ipilimumab. The CDR3 DNA reads as TGCGCCAGCAGTCCGACAGGGGCGATCACAGATACGCAGTATTTT. Translated, it gives CASSPTGAITDTQYF.